A selection of T cell receptor beta chains follows, all from one sample in a study of T cells in Graves' hyperthyroidism and ophthalmopathy. TCRdb analysed the multiplex PCR reads with MiXCR anew, one entry per CDR3 protein. The sample carries approximately 520,000 distinct CDR3 sequences, roughly 24% recorded once. Material: blood. Source of these receptors: a woman under 40 with Graves' ophthalmopathy. Both conserved end residues are part of each CDR3. A D gene is named only where the DNA matches it firmly. Size is omitted from some rows. Given values are once, few, many or a class for expanded clones.

J gene | clone size | V gene | CDR3 length | D gene | CDR3 DNA | CDR3 protein
TRBJ1-2 | NA | TRBV5-1 | 15 | TRBD1 | TGCGCCAGCAGCATCGACCGGGACAGGACTCGAGGCTACACCTTC | CASSIDRDRTRGYTF
TRBJ2-5 | once | TRBV28 | 12 | NA | TGTGCCAGCAGTTTACTGGGGAAGACCCAGTACTTC | CASSLLGKTQYF
TRBJ2-7 | many | TRBV24-1 | 16 | TRBD2 | TGTGCCACCAGTGACTCCGCGGGGACTAGCGGCTACGAGCAGTACTTC | CATSDSAGTSGYEQYF
TRBJ2-7 | NA | TRBV29-1 | 15 | TRBD2 | TGCAGCGTTGAAGATCCCGGGAGGGAAACCTACGAGCAGTACTTC | CSVEDPGRETYEQYF
TRBJ1-1 | NA | TRBV29-1 | 14 | NA | TGCAGCGTTGAGGTGCCAATGAGGTCCACTGAAGCTTTCTTT | CSVEVPMRSTEAFF
TRBJ1-1 | NA | TRBV19 | 13 | TRBD1 | TGTGCCAGTAGTACTTCAACAGGGGTAGAAGCTTTCTTT | CASSTSTGVEAFF
TRBJ1-2 | many | TRBV6-2/TRBV6-3 | 14 | TRBD1 | TGTGCCAGCCTAGGACAGGGGCCTAACTATGGCTACACCTTC | CASLGQGPNYGYTF
TRBJ1-1 | many | TRBV29-1 | 15 | NA | TGCAGCGCGGGACAACTTGGGGACGTGCAGGATGAAGCTTTCTTT | CSAGQLGDVQDEAFF
TRBJ2-7 | NA | TRBV6-1 | 12 | TRBD1 | TGTGCCAGCAGACCCACAGGGGAAGAGCAGTACTTC | CASRPTGEEQYF
TRBJ2-4 | many | TRBV20-1 | 14 | TRBD2 | TGCAGTGCTACTCTGGCGGGGGGGCGGGGCATTCAGTACTTC | CSATLAGGRGIQYF
TRBJ2-5 | many | TRBV7-2 | 13 | NA | TGTGCCAGCAGCCAAGGCTGGGCGGAGACCCAGTACTTC | CASSQGWAETQYF
TRBJ1-5 | NA | TRBV5-5 | 15 | NA | TGTGCCAGCAGCTCGAAGGGGGGGCCGGGTCAGCCCCAGCATTTT | CASSSKGGPGQPQHF
TRBJ2-7 | NA | TRBV12-3/TRBV12-4 | 14 | TRBD1 | TGTGCCAGCAGTCAGGGGGCGACCCCCCTCGAGCAGTACTTC | CASSQGATPLEQYF
TRBJ2-7 | NA | TRBV6-1 | 13 | NA | TGTGCCCTACAGCGTACCAGAGTCAACGAGCAGTACTTC | CALQRTRVNEQYF
TRBJ2-4 | many | TRBV15 | 16 | TRBD2 | TGTGCCACCAGCAGAGGCGGGGGGGCATTTGTTGACATTAAGTACTTC | CATSRGGGAFVDIKYF
TRBJ2-7 | few | TRBV19 | 14 | NA | TGTGCCAGTAGTGCGAAGTGGGGGCCCTACGAGCAGTACTTC | CASSAKWGPYEQYF
TRBJ1-1 | NA | TRBV7-9 | 15 | TRBD1 | TGTGCCAGCAGCTTACTTCAGGGGGCTAACACTGAAGCTTTCTTT | CASSLLQGANTEAFF
TRBJ1-2 | few | TRBV27 | 17 | TRBD1 | TGTGCCAGCAGTTCTACCTTCTCCGGACAGGACATTTATGGCTACACCTTC | CASSSTFSGQDIYGYTF
TRBJ1-2 | NA | TRBV10-3 | 13 | TRBD1 | TGTGCCATCAGTGGGGACAGTGGTTATGGCTACACCTTC | CAISGDSGYGYTF
TRBJ2-6 | few | TRBV5-1 | 17 | NA | TGCGCCAGCAGCGGGCAGCAGCTCGGCTCTGGGGCCAACGTCCTGACTTTC | CASSGQQLGSGANVLTF
TRBJ2-2 | NA | TRBV5-1 | 14 | NA | TGCGCCAGCAGCTTAATCTTTATGACCGGGGAGCTGTTTTTT | CASSLIFMTGELFF
TRBJ2-5 | many | TRBV10-3 | 14 | TRBD1 | TGTGCCACCAGACAGGGACAGGGAGGAGAGACCCAGTACTTC | CATRQGQGGETQYF
TRBJ1-5 | few | TRBV12-3/TRBV12-4 | 14 | TRBD1 | TGTGCCAGCAGCCCGACAGGGGTCGCTCAGCCCCAGCATTTT | CASSPTGVAQPQHF
TRBJ2-7 | few | TRBV15 | 16 | TRBD1 | TGTGCCACCAGCAGAGATGACAGGGACCTAACCTACGAGCAGTACTTC | CATSRDDRDLTYEQYF
TRBJ1-1 | few | TRBV10-3 | 14 | NA | TGTGCCATCAGTGCTGTGGGACTGAACACTGAAGCTTTCTTT | CAISAVGLNTEAFF
TRBJ1-3 | NA | TRBV19 | 12 | NA | TGTGCCAGTAGTATCGCTGGAAACACCATATATTTT | CASSIAGNTIYF
TRBJ1-2 | NA | TRBV12-3/TRBV12-4 | 10 | NA | TGTGCCAGCGGCCCTTATGGCTACACCTTC | CASGPYGYTF
TRBJ2-7 | NA | TRBV7-8 | 18 | NA | TGTGCCAGCAGCTTAGGCGCAGGGAAAGCCCTGAGCTCCTACGAGCAGTACTTC | CASSLGAGKALSSYEQYF
TRBJ1-5 | many | TRBV10-3 | 15 | NA | TGTGCCATCAGTGATGCGGGGACGGGGGATCAGCCCCAGCATTTT | CAISDAGTGDQPQHF
TRBJ1-2 | NA | TRBV29-1 | 12 | NA | TGCAGCGTAGTAGGAGGAATCTATGGCTACACCTTC | CSVVGGIYGYTF
TRBJ2-5 | many | TRBV13 | 16 | NA | TGCGCCAGCAGCCCGGCTGGGTGGACCACACAAGAGACCCAGTACTTC | CASSPAGWTTQETQYF
TRBJ1-2 | NA | TRBV5-1 | 14 | NA | TGCGCCAGCAGCTCCGGGGGAGGTAACTATGGCTACACCTTC | CASSSGGGNYGYTF
TRBJ2-5 | few | TRBV5-1 | 16 | NA | TGCGCCAGCAGTCAGGTCGGCCGGACGGACCAAGAGACCCAGTACTTC | CASSQVGRTDQETQYF
TRBJ1-1 | many | TRBV6-1 | 15 | TRBD1 | TGTGCCAGCAGTGCGTTTCCCCGGACAGGGGGTGAAGCTTTCTTT | CASSAFPRTGGEAFF
TRBJ2-5 | many | TRBV20-1 | 12 | TRBD2 | TGCAGTCCTGGGACTAGTTCGGAGACCCAGTACTTC | CSPGTSSETQYF
TRBJ2-7 | many | TRBV10-3 | 16 | TRBD1 | TGTGCCATCAGTGATTTCGCCGGGACAGGCGACTACGAGCAGTACTTC | CAISDFAGTGDYEQYF
TRBJ1-2 | many | TRBV6-1 | 11 | NA | TGTGCCAGCAGTGAAGCCCCTCCTTTCTTATTC | CASSEAPPFLF
TRBJ1-2 | few | TRBV2 | 12 | NA | TGTGCCAGCTACCGACAGGACTATGGCTACACCTTC | CASYRQDYGYTF
TRBJ2-2 | many | TRBV2 | 15 | NA | TGTGCCAGCAGTGAAGGGGGGGCCGTCACCGGGGAGCTGTTTTTT | CASSEGGAVTGELFF
TRBJ2-7 | many | TRBV2 | 15 | NA | TGTGCCAGCAGTGTGGAGGCAGAGGGAAGTAACGAGCAGTACTTC | CASSVEAEGSNEQYF
TRBJ2-5 | NA | TRBV11-2 | 15 | TRBD1 | TGTGCCAGCAGCCTAGCCGGACAGGGGGCGAAGACCCAGTACTTC | CASSLAGQGAKTQYF
TRBJ2-5 | many | TRBV28 | 14 | TRBD1 | TGTGCCAGCAGCTTGACAGGGATCCAAGAGACCCAGTACTTC | CASSLTGIQETQYF
TRBJ2-6 | NA | TRBV6-1 | 15 | NA | TGTGCCAGCATACGCGTAACCTCTGGGGCCAACGTCCTGACTTTC | CASIRVTSGANVLTF
TRBJ1-2 | NA | TRBV9 | 12 | NA | TGTGCCAGCAGCGTAAATGGGGGTGGCTACACCTTC | CASSVNGGGYTF
TRBJ2-5 | NA | TRBV7-2 | 13 | NA | TGTGCCAGCAGCTTAGAGACTAAAGAGACCCAGTACTTC | CASSLETKETQYF
TRBJ2-2 | many | TRBV7-3 | 15 | NA | TGTGCCAGCAGCTTAGTGGGGGCCGACACCGGGGAGCTGTTTTTT | CASSLVGADTGELFF
TRBJ2-5 | many | TRBV20-1 | 13 | NA | TGCAGTGCTGCCGGGACAAACCAAGAGACCCAGTACTTC | CSAAGTNQETQYF
TRBJ1-2 | NA | TRBV15 | 12 | NA | TGTGCCACCAGCAGAGACAGAATCGGCTACACCTTC | CATSRDRIGYTF
TRBJ1-1 | few | TRBV6-1 | 14 | NA | TGTGCCAGCAGTGAAGTGGGGTTGGAGACTGAAGCTTTCTTT | CASSEVGLETEAFF
TRBJ2-5 | many | TRBV7-2 | 15 | TRBD2 | TGTGCCAGCAGGCCAGGGGGACTAGCTTTAGCCGCCCAGTACTTC | CASRPGGLALAAQYF
TRBJ2-7 | many | TRBV28 | 17 | NA | TGTGCCAGCAGTTTAGGGGGAGGGACAGCCAGCTCCTACGAGCAGTACTTC | CASSLGGGTASSYEQYF
TRBJ1-3 | many | TRBV5-1 | 16 | NA | TGCGCCAGCAGCTTAAGTGGGACACGGTTTGGAAACACCATATATTTT | CASSLSGTRFGNTIYF
TRBJ1-1 | many | TRBV7-9 | 15 | TRBD1 | TGTGCCAGCAGATTGACGGACAGGTCGAACACTGAAGCTTTCTTT | CASRLTDRSNTEAFF
TRBJ1-3 | many | TRBV11-1 | 16 | TRBD1 | TGTGCCAGCAGCCCCCTCCGGGACAGGGAAGGAAACACCATATATTTT | CASSPLRDREGNTIYF
TRBJ2-7 | NA | TRBV19 | 14 | NA | TGTGCCAGTAGTACAAGTCTCTGGGGCTACGAGCAGTACTTC | CASSTSLWGYEQYF
TRBJ1-1 | NA | TRBV9 | 19 | TRBD1 | TGTGCCAGCAGCGTAGAGGGGGACAGGGGGCCACCCATGAACACTGAAGCTTTCTTT | CASSVEGDRGPPMNTEAFF
TRBJ1-2 | NA | TRBV11-1 | 12 | NA | TGTGCCAGCAGCGCGGATCGCTATGGCTACACCTTC | CASSADRYGYTF
TRBJ2-3 | many | TRBV6-2/TRBV6-3 | 13 | NA | TGTGCCAGCAGACCCGAGGTTCCAGATACGCAGTATTTT | CASRPEVPDTQYF
TRBJ2-7 | once | TRBV18 | 14 | TRBD1 | TGTGCCAGCTCATCAACAGGGGGCAGTTTGTGGCAGTACTTC | CASSSTGGSLWQYF
TRBJ2-2 | few | TRBV19 | 16 | TRBD2 | TGTGCCAGTAGTAATCTGGGGGGAGGGCGCACCGGGGAGCTGTTTTTT | CASSNLGGGRTGELFF